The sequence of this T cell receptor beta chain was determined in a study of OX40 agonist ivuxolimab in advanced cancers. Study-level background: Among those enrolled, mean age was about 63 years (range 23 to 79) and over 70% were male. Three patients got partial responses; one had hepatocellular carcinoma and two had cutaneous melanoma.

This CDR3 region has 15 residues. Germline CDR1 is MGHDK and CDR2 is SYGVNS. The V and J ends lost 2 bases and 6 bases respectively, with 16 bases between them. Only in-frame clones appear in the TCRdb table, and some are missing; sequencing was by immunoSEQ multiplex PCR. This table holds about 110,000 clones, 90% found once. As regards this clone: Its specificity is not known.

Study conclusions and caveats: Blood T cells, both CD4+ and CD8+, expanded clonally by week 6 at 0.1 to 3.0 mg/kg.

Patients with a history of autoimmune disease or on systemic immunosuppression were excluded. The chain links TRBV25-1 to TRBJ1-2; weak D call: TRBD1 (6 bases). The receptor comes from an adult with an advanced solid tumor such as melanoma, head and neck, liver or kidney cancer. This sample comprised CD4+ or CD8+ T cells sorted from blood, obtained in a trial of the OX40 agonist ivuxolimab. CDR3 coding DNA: TGTGCCAGCAGTGAAAGCGAGGAAGGGGGAAATGGCTACACCTTC. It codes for CASSESEEGGNGYTF.